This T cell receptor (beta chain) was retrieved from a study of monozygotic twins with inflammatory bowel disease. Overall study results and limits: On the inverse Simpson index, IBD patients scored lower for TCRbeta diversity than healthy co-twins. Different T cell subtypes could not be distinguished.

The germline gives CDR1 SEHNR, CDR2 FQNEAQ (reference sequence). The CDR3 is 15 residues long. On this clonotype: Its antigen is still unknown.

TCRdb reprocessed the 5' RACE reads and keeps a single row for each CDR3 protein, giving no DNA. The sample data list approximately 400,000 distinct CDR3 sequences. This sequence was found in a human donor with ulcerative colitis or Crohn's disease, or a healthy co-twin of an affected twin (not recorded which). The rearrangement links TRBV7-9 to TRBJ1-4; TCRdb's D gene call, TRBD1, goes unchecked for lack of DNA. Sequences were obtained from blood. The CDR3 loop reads CASSIAGGALEKLFF.